Given below is one T cell receptor beta chain in context. Its cognate antigen is unknown. This sample is part of a study of T cell responses to AZD1222 COVID-19 vaccine. Doses given second, at about 4 or about 12 weeks, were pooled. Study-level points and caveats: Dominant CD4 TCR responses targeted spike regions 160-218 and 743-854. The sample set comprised mostly white British donors with more females, and clonal diversity was possibly underestimated. In all cases, repertoires were sampled only after the peak T cell response.

In germline, CDR1 is SGHRS, CDR2 YFSETQ. Trimming removed 0 bases at V and 3 bases at J, with 16 bases between. This CDR3 region has 16 residues. TCRdb's copy holds only in-frame clones and misses some; the assay was immunoSEQ multiplex PCR. Altogether some 130,000 clones are present, around 93% being singletons, with the ten largest covering approximately 7%. The specimen was peripheral blood, collected 28 days after the second AZD1222 dose. This receptor was identified in an adult who received the AZD1222 COVID-19 vaccine. V is TRBV5-1 and J is TRBJ2-7, with D possibly being TRBD2 (6 bases). CDR3 DNA: TGCGCCAGCAGCTTGGCGACCGGCGGAGGGGTCTACGAGCAGTACTTC. Encoded protein: CASSLATGGGVYEQYF.